The entry below gives a single T cell receptor beta chain sequence along with its context. As yet, its antigen is unknown. These data belong to a study of cytomegalovirus exposure and HLA in healthy donors. About the study: In an early release, HLA-typed donors contributed tens of millions of unique TCR sequences.

This PCR relied on a set of 60 Vbeta primers and 13 Jbeta primers. Clones were read by immunoSEQ multiplex PCR, and TCRdb kept only the in-frame ones, dropping some. The profile shows 100,000 to 150,000 clones, around 72% of them singletons. This CDR3 has 16 amino acids. Findings and caveats of the study: Rare sequences made up most TCRs, while some public TCRs were found in many donors.

The chain couples TRBV21-1 to TRBJ1-1; the D call TRBD1 from the table was never checked on the DNA. TRBV21-1 counts as a pseudogene. What was sequenced was PBMCs. This TCR was sampled from a man aged 25-45 years in good health and CMV-seronegative. The CDR3 sequence is CASSKSEDRGNTEAFF. The CDR3 DNA is TGTGCCAGCAGCAAATCCGAGGACAGGGGGAACACTGAAGCTTTCTTT.